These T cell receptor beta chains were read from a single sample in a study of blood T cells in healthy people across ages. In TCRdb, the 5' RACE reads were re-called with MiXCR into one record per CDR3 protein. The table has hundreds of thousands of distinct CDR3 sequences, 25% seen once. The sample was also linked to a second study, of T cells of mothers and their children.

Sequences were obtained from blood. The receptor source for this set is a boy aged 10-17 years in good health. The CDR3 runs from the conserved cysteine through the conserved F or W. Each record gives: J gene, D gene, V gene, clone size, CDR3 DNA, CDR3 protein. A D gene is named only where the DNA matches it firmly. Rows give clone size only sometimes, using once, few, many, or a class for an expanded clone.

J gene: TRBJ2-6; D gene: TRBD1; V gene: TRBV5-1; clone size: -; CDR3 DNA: TGCGCCAGCAGCTTTTCGGGGACAGGGGTTTTCTCTGGGGCCAACGTCCTGACTTTC; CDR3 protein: CASSFSGTGVFSGANVLTF
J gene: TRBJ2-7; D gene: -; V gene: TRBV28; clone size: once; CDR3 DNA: TGTGCCAGCAGCCTACTGGCATTTTCGGGTACGACCTACGAGCAGTACTTC; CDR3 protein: CASSLLAFSGTTYEQYF
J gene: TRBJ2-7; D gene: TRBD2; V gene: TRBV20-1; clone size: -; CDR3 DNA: TGCAGTGCTGGTGGCCCTAGCGGTCCCTACGAGCAGTACTTC; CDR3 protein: CSAGGPSGPYEQYF
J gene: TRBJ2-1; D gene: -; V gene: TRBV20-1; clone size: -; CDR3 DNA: TGCAGTGCTAGAGATTACCTAGGGGTAGATGAGCAGTTCTTC; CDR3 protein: CSARDYLGVDEQFF
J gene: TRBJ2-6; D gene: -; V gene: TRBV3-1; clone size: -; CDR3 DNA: TGTGCCAGCAGCCAAAGAACATCCTCTGGGGCCAACGTCCTGACTTTC; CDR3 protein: CASSQRTSSGANVLTF
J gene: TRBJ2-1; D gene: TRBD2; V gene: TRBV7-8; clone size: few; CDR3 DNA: TGTGCCAGCAGCTTGACTAGCACAGAGCAGTTCTTC; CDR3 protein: CASSLTSTEQFF
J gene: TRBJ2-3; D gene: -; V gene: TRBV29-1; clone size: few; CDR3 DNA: TGCAGCGTTGTGGCGGCGATCCGACCAACAGATACGCAGTATTTT; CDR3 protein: CSVVAAIRPTDTQYF
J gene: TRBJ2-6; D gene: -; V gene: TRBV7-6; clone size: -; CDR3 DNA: TGTGCCAGCACCCCGAATAGGGCCAACGTCCTGACTTTC; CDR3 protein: CASTPNRANVLTF
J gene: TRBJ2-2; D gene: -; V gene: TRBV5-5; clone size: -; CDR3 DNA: TGTGCCGGCAGCCGGGGGAACACCGGGGAGCTGTTTTTT; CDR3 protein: CAGSRGNTGELFF
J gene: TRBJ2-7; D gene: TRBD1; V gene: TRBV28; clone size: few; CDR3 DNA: TGTGCCAGCAGTGCTCCGGGACAGGCTGCCCCCTACGAGCAGTACTTC; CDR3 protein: CASSAPGQAAPYEQYF
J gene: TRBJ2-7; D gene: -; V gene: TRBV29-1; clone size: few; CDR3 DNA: TGCAGCGTTGTTGGCGGACATTTGGAGCAGTACTTC; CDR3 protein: CSVVGGHLEQYF
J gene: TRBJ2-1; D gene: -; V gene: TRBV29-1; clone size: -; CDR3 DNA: TGCAGCGTTGGATCGGGGCACAATGAGCAGTTCTTC; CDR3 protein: CSVGSGHNEQFF
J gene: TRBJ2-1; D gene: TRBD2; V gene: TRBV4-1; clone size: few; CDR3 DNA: TGCGCCAGCAGCCAAGATGTCGCCCTAGCGGGAGTCGGCAATGAGCAGTTCTTC; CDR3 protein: CASSQDVALAGVGNEQFF
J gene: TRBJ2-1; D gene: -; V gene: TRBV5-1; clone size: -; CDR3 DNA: TGCGCCAGCAGCTCTATAGAAGGGCTGTACAATGAGCAGTTCTTC; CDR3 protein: CASSSIEGLYNEQFF
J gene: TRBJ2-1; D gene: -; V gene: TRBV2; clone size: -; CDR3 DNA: TGTGCCAACCCGGGACCAAATACTTACAATGAGCAGTTCTTC; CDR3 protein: CANPGPNTYNEQFF
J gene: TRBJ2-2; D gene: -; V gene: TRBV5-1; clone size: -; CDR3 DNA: TGCGCCAGCAGCTTGGCCGTCGGTACCGGGGAGCTGTTTTTT; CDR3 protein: CASSLAVGTGELFF
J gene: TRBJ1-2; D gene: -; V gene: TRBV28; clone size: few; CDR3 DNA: TGTGCCAGCAGGGACAGTAGGACGTCCTATGGCTACACCTTC; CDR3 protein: CASRDSRTSYGYTF
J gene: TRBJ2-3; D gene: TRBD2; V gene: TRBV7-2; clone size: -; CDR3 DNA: TGTGCCAGCAGCTCCCAAGAGCGGGGGGGCACAGATACGCAGTATTTT; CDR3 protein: CASSSQERGGTDTQYF
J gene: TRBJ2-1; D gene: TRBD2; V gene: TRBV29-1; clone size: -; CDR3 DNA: TGCAGCGTGACGGGTAGGAGGACTAGCGGGGAAGGGTCCTACAATGAGCAGTTCTTC; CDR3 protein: CSVTGRRTSGEGSYNEQFF
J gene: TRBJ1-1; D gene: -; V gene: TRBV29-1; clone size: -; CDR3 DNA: TGCAGCGCAATGGGGGTCCTAGGGGCTTTCTTT; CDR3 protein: CSAMGVLGAFF
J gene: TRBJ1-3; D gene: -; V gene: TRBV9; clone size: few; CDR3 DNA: TGTGCCAGCAGCGTAACTCCAGGATCTGGAAACACCATATATTTT; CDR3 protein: CASSVTPGSGNTIYF
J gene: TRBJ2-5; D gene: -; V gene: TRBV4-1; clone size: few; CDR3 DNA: TGCGCCAGCAGCCCAAGTAGGAGTGAGACCCAGTACTTC; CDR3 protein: CASSPSRSETQYF
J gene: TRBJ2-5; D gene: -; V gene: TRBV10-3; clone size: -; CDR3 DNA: TGTGCCATCAGTGAGTTGGGGGGCGCGGAGACCCAGTACTTC; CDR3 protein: CAISELGGAETQYF
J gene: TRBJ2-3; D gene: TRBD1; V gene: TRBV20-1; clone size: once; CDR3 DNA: TGCAGTGCTAGGCCTTCCGGGACAGGGCTAACAGGTACGCAGTATTTT; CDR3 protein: CSARPSGTGLTGTQYF
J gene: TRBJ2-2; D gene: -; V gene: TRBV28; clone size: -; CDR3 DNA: TGTGCCAGCAGTTTATCTACACTGAACACCGGGGAGCTGTTTTTT; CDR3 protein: CASSLSTLNTGELFF
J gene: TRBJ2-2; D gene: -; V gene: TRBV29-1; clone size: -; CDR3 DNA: TGCAGCGTTCACCGGGGCACCGGGGAGCTGTTTTTT; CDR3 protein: CSVHRGTGELFF
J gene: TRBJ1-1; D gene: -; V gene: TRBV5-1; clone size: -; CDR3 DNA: TGCGCCAGCAGCTTACCTCTGTCTATGGAGGGGCCGGTGACTGAAGCTTTCTTT; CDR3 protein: CASSLPLSMEGPVTEAFF
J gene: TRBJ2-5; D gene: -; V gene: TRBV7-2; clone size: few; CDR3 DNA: TGTGCCAGCAGCTCGAGGACCGGGAGCGCTGGCCAAGAGACCCAGTACTTC; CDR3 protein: CASSSRTGSAGQETQYF
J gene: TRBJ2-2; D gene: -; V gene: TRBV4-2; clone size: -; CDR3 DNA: TGTGCCAGCAGCCCCCAACAGGGATCGGGCACCGGGGAGCTGTTTTTT; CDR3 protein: CASSPQQGSGTGELFF
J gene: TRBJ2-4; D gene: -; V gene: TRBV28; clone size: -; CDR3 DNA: TGTGCCAGCAGCCTCAACAAAAACATTCAGTACTTC; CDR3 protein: CASSLNKNIQYF
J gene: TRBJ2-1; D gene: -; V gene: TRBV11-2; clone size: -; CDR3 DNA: TGTGCCAGCAGTCCAACGGGACTTAGCTCCTACAATGAGCAGTTCTTC; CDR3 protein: CASSPTGLSSYNEQFF
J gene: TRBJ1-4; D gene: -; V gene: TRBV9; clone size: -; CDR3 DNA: TGTGCCAGCAGCGACGGGGTAGACCAAGCAACTAATGAAAAACTGTTTTTT; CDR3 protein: CASSDGVDQATNEKLFF
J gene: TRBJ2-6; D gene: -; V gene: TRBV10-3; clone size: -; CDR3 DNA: TGTGCCATCAGAGACGAAGTTGGGGCCAACGTCCTGACTTTC; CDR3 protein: CAIRDEVGANVLTF
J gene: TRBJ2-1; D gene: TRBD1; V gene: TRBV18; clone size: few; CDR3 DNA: TGTGCCAGCTCAGGAATGACAGGGTTGAATGAGCAGTTCTTC; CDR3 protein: CASSGMTGLNEQFF
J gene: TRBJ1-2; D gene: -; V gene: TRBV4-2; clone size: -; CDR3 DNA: TGTGCCAGCAGCTTAGGTCCCACGGAAAACTATGGCTACACCTTC; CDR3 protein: CASSLGPTENYGYTF
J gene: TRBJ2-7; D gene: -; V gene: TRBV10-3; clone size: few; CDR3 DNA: TGTGCCATCAGTGATCGTTACAACGAGCAGTACTTC; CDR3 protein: CAISDRYNEQYF
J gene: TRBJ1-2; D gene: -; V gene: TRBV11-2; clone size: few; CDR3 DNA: TGTGCCAGCAGCTTAACGGTTTTAAGCTATGGCTACACCTTC; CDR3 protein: CASSLTVLSYGYTF
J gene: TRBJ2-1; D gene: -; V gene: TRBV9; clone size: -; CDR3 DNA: TGTGCCAGCAGCGTAGACCCCGCCAGCGACAATGAGCAGTTCTTC; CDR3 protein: CASSVDPASDNEQFF
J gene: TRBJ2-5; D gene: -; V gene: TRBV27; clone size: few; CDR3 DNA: TGTGCCAGCAGGGTCGGGGGGACCCAGTACTTC; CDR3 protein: CASRVGGTQYF
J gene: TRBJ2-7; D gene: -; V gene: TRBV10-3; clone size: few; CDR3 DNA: TGTGCCATCAGTGAGGGGGCTCGAGAGCAGTACTTC; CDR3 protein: CAISEGAREQYF
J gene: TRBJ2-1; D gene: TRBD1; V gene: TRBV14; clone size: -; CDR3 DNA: TGTGCCAGCAGCCGCCGCGAGGGACAGCCCTCCTACAATGAGCAGTTCTTC; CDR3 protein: CASSRREGQPSYNEQFF
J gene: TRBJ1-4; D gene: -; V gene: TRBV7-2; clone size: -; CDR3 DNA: TGTGCCAGCAGCTCTACAGGGCTACCGAATGAAAAACTGTTTTTT; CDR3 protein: CASSSTGLPNEKLFF
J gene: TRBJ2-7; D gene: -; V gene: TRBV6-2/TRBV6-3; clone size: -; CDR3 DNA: TGTGCCAGCAGTTTCGCGCCGGGGTTTCTTCACTACGAGCAGTACTTC; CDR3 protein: CASSFAPGFLHYEQYF
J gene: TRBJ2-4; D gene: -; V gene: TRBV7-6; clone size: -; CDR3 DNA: TGTGCCAGCAGCTCCTCTGATAAAAACATTCAGTACTTC; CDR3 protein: CASSSSDKNIQYF
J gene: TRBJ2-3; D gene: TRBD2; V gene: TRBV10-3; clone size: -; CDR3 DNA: TGTGCCATCAGTGACGGGGGACTAGGCGCAGATACGCAGTATTTT; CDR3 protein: CAISDGGLGADTQYF
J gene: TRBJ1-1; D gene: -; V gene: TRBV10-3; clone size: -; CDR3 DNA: TGTGCCATCAGTGACGAGGGGAACACTGAAGCTTTCTTT; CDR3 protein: CAISDEGNTEAFF
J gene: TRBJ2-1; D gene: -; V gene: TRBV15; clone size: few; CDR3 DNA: TGTGCCACCAGCAGAGGGGCTACCTACAATGAGCAGTTCTTC; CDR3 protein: CATSRGATYNEQFF
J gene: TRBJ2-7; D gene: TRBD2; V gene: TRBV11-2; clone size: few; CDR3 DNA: TGTGCCAGCAGCTCCGGCGGGGGTCCATCCTACGAGCAGTACTTC; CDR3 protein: CASSSGGGPSYEQYF
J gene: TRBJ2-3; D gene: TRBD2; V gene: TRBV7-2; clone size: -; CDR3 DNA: TGTGCCAGCAGCACAATAGCGGGAGGTCGCACAGATACGCAGTATTTT; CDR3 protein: CASSTIAGGRTDTQYF